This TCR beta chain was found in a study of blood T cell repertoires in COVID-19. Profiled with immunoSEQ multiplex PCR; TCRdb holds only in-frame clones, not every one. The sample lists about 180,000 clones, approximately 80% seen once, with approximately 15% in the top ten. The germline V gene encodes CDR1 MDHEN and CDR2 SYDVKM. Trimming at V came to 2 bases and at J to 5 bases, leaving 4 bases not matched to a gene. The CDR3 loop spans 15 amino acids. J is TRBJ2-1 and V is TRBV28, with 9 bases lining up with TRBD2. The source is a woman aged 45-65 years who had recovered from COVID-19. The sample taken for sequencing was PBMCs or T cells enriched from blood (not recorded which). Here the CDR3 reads CASSLAGGPNNEQFF. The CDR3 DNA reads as TGTGCCAGCAGTTTAGCGGGAGGGCCTAACAATGAGCAGTTCTTC. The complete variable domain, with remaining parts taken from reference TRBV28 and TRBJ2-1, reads DVKVTQSSRYLVKRTGEKVFLECVQDMDHENMFWYRQDPGLGLRLIYFSYDVKMKEKGDIPEGYSVSREKKERFSLILESASTNQTSMYLCASSLAGGPNNEQFFGPGTRLTVL.